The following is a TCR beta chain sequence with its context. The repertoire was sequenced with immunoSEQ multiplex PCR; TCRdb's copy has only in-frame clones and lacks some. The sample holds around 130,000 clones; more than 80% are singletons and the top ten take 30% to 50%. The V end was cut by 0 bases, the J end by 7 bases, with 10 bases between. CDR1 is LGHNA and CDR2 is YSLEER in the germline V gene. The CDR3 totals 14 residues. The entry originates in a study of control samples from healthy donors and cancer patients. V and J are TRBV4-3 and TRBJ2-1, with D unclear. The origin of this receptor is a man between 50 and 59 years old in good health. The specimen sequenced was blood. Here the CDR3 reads CASSQEVIRNEQFF. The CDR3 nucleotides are TGCGCCAGCAGCCAAGAAGTAATAAGGAATGAGCAGTTCTTC.